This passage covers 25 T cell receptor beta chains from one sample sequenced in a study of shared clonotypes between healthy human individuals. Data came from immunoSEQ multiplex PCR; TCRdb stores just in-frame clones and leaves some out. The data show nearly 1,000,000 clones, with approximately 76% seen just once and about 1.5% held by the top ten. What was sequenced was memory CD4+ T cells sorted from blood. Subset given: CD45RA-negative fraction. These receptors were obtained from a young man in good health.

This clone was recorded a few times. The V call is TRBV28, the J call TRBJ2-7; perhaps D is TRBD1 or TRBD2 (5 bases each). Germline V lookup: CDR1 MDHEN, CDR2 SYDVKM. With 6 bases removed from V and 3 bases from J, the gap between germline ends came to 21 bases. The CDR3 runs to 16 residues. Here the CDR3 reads CASRPLGAEIRYEQYF. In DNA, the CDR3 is TGTGCCAGCAGACCCCTCGGGGCAGAGATCCGCTACGAGCAGTACTTC. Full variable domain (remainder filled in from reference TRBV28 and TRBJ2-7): DVKVTQSSRYLVKRTGEKVFLECVQDMDHENMFWYRQDPGLGLRLIYFSYDVKMKEKGDIPEGYSVSREKKERFSLILESASTNQTSMYLCASRPLGAEIRYEQYFGPGTRLTVT.

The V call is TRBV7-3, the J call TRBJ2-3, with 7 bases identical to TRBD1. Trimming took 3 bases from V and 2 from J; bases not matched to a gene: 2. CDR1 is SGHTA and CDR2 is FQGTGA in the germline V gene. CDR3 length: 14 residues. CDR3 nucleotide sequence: TGTGCCAGCAGCTTGGGACAGCCCACAGATACGCAGTATTTT. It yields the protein CASSLGQPTDTQYF.

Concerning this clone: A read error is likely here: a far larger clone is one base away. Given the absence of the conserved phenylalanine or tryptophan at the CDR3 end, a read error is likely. CDR3 nucleotide sequence: TGTGCCACCTCCGGCCAGGGGCAGGGCTCAGATACGCAGTATTCT. Residues: CATSGQGQGSDTQYS. The V gene is TRBV10-3, the J gene TRBJ2-3, with D possibly TRBD1 on 6 matching bases. Germline CDR1 and CDR2: ENHRY and SYGVKD. The CDR3 is 15 amino acids. Trimming pared 10 bases from V and 4 bases from J, leaving 21 bases between.

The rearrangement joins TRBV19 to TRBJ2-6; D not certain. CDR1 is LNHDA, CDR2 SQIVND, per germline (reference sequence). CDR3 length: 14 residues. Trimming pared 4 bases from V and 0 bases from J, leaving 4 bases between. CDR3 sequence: CASSSHSGANVLTF. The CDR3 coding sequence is TGTGCCAGTAGTAGCCACTCTGGGGCCAACGTCCTGACTTTC.

The CDR3 DNA sequence: TGCAGCGCCCGGGGGAGGTACACAGATACGCAGTATTTT. It encodes CSARGRYTDTQYF. The J gene is TRBJ2-3, the V gene TRBV29-1; D possibly corresponds to TRBD2 (6 bases). Trimming stripped 7 bases from V and 2 bases from J, with 13 bases between. This CDR3 spans 13 amino acids. Germline assignment: CDR1 SQVTM and CDR2 ANQGSEA.

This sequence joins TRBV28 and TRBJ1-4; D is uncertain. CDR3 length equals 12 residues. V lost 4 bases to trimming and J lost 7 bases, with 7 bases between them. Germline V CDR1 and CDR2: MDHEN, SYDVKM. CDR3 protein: CASSWLGEKLFF. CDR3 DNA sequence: TGTGCCAGCAGTTGGCTTGGTGAAAAACTGTTTTTT. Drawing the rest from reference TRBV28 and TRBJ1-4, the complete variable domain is DVKVTQSSRYLVKRTGEKVFLECVQDMDHENMFWYRQDPGLGLRLIYFSYDVKMKEKGDIPEGYSVSREKKERFSLILESASTNQTSMYLCASSWLGEKLFFGSGTQLSVL.

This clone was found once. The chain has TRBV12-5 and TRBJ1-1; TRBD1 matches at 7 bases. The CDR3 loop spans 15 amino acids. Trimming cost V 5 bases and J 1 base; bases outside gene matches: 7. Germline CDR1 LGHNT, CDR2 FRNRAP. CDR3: CASGNGQAGNTEAFF. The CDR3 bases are TGTGCTAGTGGTAACGGACAGGCCGGGAACACTGAAGCTTTCTTT.

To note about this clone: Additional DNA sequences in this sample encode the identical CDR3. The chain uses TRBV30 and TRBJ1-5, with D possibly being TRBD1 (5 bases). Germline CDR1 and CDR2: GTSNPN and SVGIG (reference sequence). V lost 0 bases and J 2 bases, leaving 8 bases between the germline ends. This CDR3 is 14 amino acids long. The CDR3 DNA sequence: TGTGCCTGGAGTGTACCACAGGGCAATCAGCCCCAGCATTTT. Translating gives CAWSVPQGNQPQHF.

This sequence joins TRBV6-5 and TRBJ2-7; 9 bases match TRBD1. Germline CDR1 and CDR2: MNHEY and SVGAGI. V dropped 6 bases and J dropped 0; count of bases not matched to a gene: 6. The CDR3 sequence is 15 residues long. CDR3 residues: CASRMGQGTSYEQYF. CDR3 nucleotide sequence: TGTGCCAGCAGGATGGGACAGGGTACCTCCTACGAGCAGTACTTC.

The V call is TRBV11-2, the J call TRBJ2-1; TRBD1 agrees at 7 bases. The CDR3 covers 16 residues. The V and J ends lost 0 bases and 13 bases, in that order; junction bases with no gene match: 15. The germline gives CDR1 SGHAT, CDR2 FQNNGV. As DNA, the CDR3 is TGTGCCAGCAGCTTAGACTACCCGTCCATAGGGGGCGATCAGTTCTTC. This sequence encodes CASSLDYPSIGGDQFF.

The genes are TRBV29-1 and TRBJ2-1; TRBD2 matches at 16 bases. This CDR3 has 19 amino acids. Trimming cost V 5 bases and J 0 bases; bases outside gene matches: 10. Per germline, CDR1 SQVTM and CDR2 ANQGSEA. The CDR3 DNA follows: TGCAGCGTTAGTCTGGGACTAGCGGGAGGGCCGGGCTCCTACAATGAGCAGTTCTTC. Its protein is CSVSLGLAGGPGSYNEQFF.

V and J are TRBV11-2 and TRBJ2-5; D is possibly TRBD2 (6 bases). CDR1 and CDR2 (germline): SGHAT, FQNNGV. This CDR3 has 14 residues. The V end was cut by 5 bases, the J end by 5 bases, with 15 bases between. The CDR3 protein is CASSDGSVGETQYF. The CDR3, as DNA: TGTGCCAGCAGCGACGGGAGCGTGGGGGAGACCCAGTACTTC.

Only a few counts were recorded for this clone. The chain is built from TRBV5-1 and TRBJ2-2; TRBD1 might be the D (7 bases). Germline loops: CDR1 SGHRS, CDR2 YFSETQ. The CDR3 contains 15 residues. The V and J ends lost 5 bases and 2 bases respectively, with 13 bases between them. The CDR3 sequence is CASRGGTVNTGELFF. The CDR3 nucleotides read TGCGCCAGCAGAGGGGGGACAGTAAACACCGGGGAGCTGTTTTTT. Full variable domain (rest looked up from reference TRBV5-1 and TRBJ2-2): KAGVTQTPRYLIKTRGQQVTLSCSPISGHRSVSWYQQTPGQGLQFLFEYFSETQRNKGNFPGRFSGRQFSNSRSEMNVSTLELGDSALYLCASRGGTVNTGELFFGEGSRLTVL.

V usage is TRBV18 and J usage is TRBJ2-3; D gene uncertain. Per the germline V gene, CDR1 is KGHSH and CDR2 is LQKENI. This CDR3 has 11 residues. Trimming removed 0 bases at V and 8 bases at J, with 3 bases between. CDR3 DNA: TGTGCCAGCTCACCACCCGGTACGCAGTATTTT. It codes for CASSPPGTQYF.

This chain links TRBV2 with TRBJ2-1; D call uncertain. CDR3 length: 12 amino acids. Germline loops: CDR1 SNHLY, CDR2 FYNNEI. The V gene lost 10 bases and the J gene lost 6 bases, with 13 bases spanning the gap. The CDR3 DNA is TGTGCCACCAACAGACATCTCAATGAGCAGTTCTTC. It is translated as CATNRHLNEQFF.

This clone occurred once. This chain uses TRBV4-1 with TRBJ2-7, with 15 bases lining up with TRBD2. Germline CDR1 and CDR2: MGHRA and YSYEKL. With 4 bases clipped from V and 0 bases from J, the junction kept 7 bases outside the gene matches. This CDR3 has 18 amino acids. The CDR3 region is CASSLGLAGGPFSYEQYF. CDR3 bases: TGCGCCAGCAGCCTGGGACTAGCGGGGGGCCCTTTCTCCTACGAGCAGTACTTC.

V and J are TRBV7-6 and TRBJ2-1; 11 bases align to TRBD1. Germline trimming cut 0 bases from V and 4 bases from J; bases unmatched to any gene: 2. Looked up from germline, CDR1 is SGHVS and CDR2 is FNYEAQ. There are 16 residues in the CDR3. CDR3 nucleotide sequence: TGTGCCAGCAGCTTAGCCGGGACAGGGGGATACAATGAGCAGTTCTTC. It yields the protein CASSLAGTGGYNEQFF.

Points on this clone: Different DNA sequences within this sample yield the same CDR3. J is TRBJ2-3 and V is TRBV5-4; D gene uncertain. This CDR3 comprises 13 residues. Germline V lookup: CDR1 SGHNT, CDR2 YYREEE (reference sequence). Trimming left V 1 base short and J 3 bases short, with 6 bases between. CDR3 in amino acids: CASSLSSTDTQYF. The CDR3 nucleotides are TGTGCCAGCAGCTTGTCTAGTACAGATACGCAGTATTTT.

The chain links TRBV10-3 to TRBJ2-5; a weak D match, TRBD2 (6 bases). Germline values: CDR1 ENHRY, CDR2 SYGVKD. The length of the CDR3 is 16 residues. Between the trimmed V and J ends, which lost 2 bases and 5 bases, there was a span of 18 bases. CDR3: CAISEKAGSIGETQYF. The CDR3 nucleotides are TGTGCCATCAGTGAGAAGGCGGGGTCTATCGGGGAGACCCAGTACTTC.

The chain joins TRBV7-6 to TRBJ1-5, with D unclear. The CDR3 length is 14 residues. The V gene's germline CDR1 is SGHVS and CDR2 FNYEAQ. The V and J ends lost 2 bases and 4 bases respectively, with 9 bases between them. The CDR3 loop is CASSLLQQNQPQHF. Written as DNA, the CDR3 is TGTGCCAGCAGCTTACTCCAGCAAAATCAGCCCCAGCATTTT.

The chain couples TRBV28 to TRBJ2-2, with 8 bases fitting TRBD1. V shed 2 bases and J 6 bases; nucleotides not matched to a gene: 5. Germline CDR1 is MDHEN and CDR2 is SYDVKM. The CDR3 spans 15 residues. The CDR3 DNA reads TGTGCCAGCAGTTTAGGGGCAGGGGGCTCCGGGGAGCTGTTTTTT. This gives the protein CASSLGAGGSGELFF.

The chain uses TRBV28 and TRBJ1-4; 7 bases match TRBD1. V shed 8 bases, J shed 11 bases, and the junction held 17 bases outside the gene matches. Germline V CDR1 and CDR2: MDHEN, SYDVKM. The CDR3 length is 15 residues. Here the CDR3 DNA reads TGTGCCAGCGGATTCCGCGACAGGGTCCCCTTTAAACTGTTTTTT. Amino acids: CASGFRDRVPFKLFF.

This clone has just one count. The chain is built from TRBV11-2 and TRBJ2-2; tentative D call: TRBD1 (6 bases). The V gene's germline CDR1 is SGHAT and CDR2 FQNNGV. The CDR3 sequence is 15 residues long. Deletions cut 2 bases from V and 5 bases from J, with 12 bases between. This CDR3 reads CASSLSQGLTGELFF. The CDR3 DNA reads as TGTGCCAGCAGCTTAAGTCAGGGGTTAACCGGGGAGCTGTTTTTT.

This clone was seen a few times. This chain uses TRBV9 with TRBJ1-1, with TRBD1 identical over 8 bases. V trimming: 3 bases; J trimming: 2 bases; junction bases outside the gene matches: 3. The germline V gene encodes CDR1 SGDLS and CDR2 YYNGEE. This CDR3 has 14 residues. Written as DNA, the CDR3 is TGTGCCAGCAGCGAACAGGGGGGTAACACTGAAGCTTTCTTT. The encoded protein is CASSEQGGNTEAFF.

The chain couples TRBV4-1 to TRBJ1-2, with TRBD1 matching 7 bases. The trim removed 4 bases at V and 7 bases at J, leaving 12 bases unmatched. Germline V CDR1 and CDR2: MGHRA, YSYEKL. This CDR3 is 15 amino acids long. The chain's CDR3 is CASSPQRIGGRGYTF. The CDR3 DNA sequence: TGCGCCAGCAGCCCACAGAGAATAGGGGGCCGTGGCTACACCTTC.